This T cell receptor beta chain was identified in a study of blood T cells in healthy people across ages. Primed by a sample-barcoded 5' primer and a J-beta primer mix, a second PCR proceeded for 7 to 11 cycles. TCRdb re-analysed the 5' RACE reads in MiXCR, keeping a single row per CDR3 protein. Among some 760,000 distinct CDR3 sequences, 20% to 25% were seen once, and the ten largest hold under 4%. The V end lost 1 base, the J end lost 2 bases, and 7 bases lay between the germline ends. The CDR3 loop spans 14 amino acids. Germline V gene lookup returns CDR1 SNHLY and CDR2 FYNNEI. This clonotype was seen a few times. The same data also went into a second study, on T cells of mothers and their children. In that study: Donation came from three healthy Caucasian mothers together with their six children. At a rate of approximately 1.4 ug per 15 ul, cDNA synthesis received all of the extracted RNA. In both related and unrelated pairs, TCR recombination output is shaped similarly by thymic selection. Overlap in related mother-child pairs always slightly exceeded unrelated pairs, never significantly.

The receptor comes from a boy aged 5-17 years in good health. This chain links TRBV2 with TRBJ2-3; D remains ambiguous. What was sequenced was blood. For the CDR3, the DNA is TGTGCCAGCAGTGAAGTGATCAACACAGATACGCAGTATTTT. It yields the protein CASSEVINTDTQYF.